The 10 T cell receptor beta chains presented below share a single source sample, sequenced in a study of siplizumab effects on memory and regulatory T cells. Some clones are missing from TCRdb's copy, which holds only in-frame ones; the method was immunoSEQ multiplex PCR. Of about 100,000 clones listed, nearly 95% are singletons. The specimen was Tregs sorted from blood. All receptors derive from a human donor in good health.

The chain is built from TRBV18 and TRBJ2-4, with a tentative D call TRBD1 (5 bases). The V gene lost 0 bases and the J gene lost 6 bases, with 21 bases spanning the gap. Germline V lookup: CDR1 KGHSH, CDR2 LQKENI. The CDR3 has 18 amino acids. This CDR3 is CASSPPFLPGLRVNIQYF. The CDR3 DNA reads TGTGCCAGCTCACCACCTTTTCTACCAGGGCTGCGCGTAAACATTCAGTACTTC.

The V and J genes are TRBV5-8 and TRBJ1-1, with D perhaps TRBD1 (6 bases). The ends were cut back, 3 bases at V and 4 bases at J, with 16 bases in the middle. The CDR3 totals 15 residues. CDR1 SGHTS and CDR2 YDEGEE come from the germline V gene. The CDR3 DNA follows: TGTGCCAGCAGCTCGACAGGCAGTGTCCTCACTGAAGCTTTCTTT. Translation: CASSSTGSVLTEAFF.

V is TRBV5-1 and J is TRBJ2-1, with 12 bases matching TRBD2. The V and J ends lost 5 bases and 4 bases, in that order; junction bases with no gene match: 7. The length of the CDR3 is 16 residues. Germline CDR1 SGHRS, CDR2 YFSETQ. CDR3 sequence (DNA): TGCGCCAGCAGTCTCGGACTAGCGGGATTATACAATGAGCAGTTCTTC. It translates to CASSLGLAGLYNEQFF.

V usage is TRBV27 and J usage is TRBJ2-7; 11 nucleotides line up with TRBD2. Unmatched junction bases numbered 5, after V lost 6 bases and J lost 1 base. The CDR3 loop spans 15 amino acids. The V gene's germline CDR1 is MNHEY and CDR2 SMNVEV (reference sequence). CDR3 loop: CASRGLAVDSYEQYF. The CDR3, as DNA: TGTGCCAGCAGGGGACTAGCGGTAGATTCCTACGAGCAGTACTTC.

The table lists this clone with a count of one. The chain joins TRBV29-1 to TRBJ2-5; TRBD1 matches 10 bases. Germline V gene sequence: CDR1 SQVTM, CDR2 ANQGSEA. J lost 4 bases, V lost 4 bases, and 0 bases had no gene match. The CDR3 is 12 amino acids. CDR3 residues: CSVGTGGETQYF. For the CDR3, the DNA is TGCAGCGTTGGGACAGGGGGAGAGACCCAGTACTTC.

This clone was detected only once. The V call is TRBV2, the J call TRBJ1-3; D possibly corresponds to TRBD1 (6 bases). This CDR3 spans 14 amino acids. Germline CDR1 SNHLY, CDR2 FYNNEI. Trimming cost V 5 bases and J 4 bases, with 12 bases left between them. This chain's CDR3 is CASSPTGSGNTIYF. In DNA form, the CDR3 reads TGTGCCAGCAGTCCGACAGGTTCAGGAAACACCATATATTTT. The full variable domain, its missing parts supplied by reference TRBV2 and TRBJ1-3, is EPEVTQTPSHQVTQMGQEVILRCVPISNHLYFYWYRQILGQKVEFLVSFYNNEISEKSEIFDDQFSVERPDGSNFTLKIRSTKLEDSAMYFCASSPTGSGNTIYFGEGSWLTVV.

The V gene is TRBV18, the J gene TRBJ2-3; D call uncertain. CDR1 is KGHSH, CDR2 LQKENI, per germline. The V gene lost 9 bases and the J gene lost 2 bases, with 9 bases spanning the gap. The CDR3 covers 12 residues. CDR3 nucleotide sequence: TGTGCCAGTCTTCCGACCACAGATACGCAGTATTTT. It translates to CASLPTTDTQYF. The full variable domain, rest sourced from reference TRBV18 and TRBJ2-3, is NAGVMQNPRHLVRRRGQEARLRCSPMKGHSHVYWYRQLPEEGLKFMVYLQKENIIDESGMPKERFSAEFPKEGPSILRIQQVVRGDSAAYFCASLPTTDTQYFGPGTRLTVL.

The chain employs TRBV10-3 and TRBJ2-7, with TRBD1 matching over 12 bases. V shed 6 bases and J 6 bases; nucleotides not matched to a gene: 12. The CDR3 contains 16 residues. The V gene's germline CDR1 is ENHRY and CDR2 SYGVKD. CDR3 DNA sequence: TGTGCCATCAGCTTATGGGGACAGGGGGCGTCAACCGAGCAGTACTTC. This translates into CAISLWGQGASTEQYF.

The chain employs TRBV5-4 and TRBJ1-2, with a possible D match to TRBD1 (6 bases). CDR1 is SGHNT and CDR2 is YYREEE in the germline V gene (reference sequence). The CDR3 is 16 amino acids. V gave up 4 bases and J gave up 0 bases, with 16 bases separating them. CDR3 region: CASSPSPGAPNYGYTF. CDR3 coding DNA: TGTGCCAGCAGCCCGTCCCCGGGGGCCCCTAACTATGGCTACACCTTC.

The chain has TRBV6-4 and TRBJ1-1; D unresolved. In germline, CDR1 is MRHNA, CDR2 SNTAGT. The CDR3 length is 12 residues. V was clipped by 6 bases and J by 4 bases, with 9 bases between them. The CDR3 coding sequence is TGTGCCAGCAGGGGCATGGGCACTGAAGCTTTCTTT. Translated: CASRGMGTEAFF.